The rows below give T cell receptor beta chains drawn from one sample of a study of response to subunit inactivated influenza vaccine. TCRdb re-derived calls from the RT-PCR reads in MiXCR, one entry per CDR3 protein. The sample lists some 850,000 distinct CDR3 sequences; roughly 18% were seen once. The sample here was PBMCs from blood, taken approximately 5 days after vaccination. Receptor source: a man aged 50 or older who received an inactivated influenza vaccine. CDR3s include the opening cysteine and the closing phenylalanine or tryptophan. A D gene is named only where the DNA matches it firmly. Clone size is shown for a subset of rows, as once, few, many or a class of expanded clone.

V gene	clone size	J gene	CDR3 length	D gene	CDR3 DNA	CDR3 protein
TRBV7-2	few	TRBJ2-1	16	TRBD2	TGTGCCAGCAGCTTAGAGACTAGCGGTAAATACAATGAGCAGTTCTTC	CASSLETSGKYNEQFF
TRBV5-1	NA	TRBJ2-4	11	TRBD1	TGCGCCAGCAGCTTTAGGGACAGGCAGTACTTC	CASSFRDRQYF
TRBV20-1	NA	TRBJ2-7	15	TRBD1	TGCAGTGCTAGAGGTCCCGGGACAGAGATTTACGAGCAGTACTTC	CSARGPGTEIYEQYF
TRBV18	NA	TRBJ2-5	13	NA	TGTGCCAGCTCACCACTAGGGAAAGAGACCCAGTACTTC	CASSPLGKETQYF
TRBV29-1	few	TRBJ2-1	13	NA	TGCAGCGTGAATAGGGACTCCTACAATGAGCAGTTCTTC	CSVNRDSYNEQFF
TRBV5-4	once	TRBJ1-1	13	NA	TGTGCCAGCAGCTTCTGGGGGTTCCCTGAAGCTTTCTTT	CASSFWGFPEAFF
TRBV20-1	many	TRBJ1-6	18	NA	TGCAGTGCTAGAGATTGGCGGAGGGGGAGCTCCTATAATTCACCCCTCCACTTT	CSARDWRRGSSYNSPLHF
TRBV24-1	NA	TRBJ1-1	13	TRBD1	TGTGCCACCAGTGATTTGCGGCAGGGGGCGAGATTCTTT	CATSDLRQGARFF
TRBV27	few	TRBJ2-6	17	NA	TGTGCCAGCAGTTTATCGGGCAGGACCTCTGGGGCCAACGTCCTGACTTTC	CASSLSGRTSGANVLTF
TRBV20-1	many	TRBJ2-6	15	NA	TGCAGTGCTAGAAACAGGGTGAAAGGGGCCAACGTCCTGACTTTC	CSARNRVKGANVLTF
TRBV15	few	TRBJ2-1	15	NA	TGTGCCACCAGCAGGGAGACGGGGACCTACAATGAGCAGTTCTTC	CATSRETGTYNEQFF
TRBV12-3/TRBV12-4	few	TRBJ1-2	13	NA	TGTGCCAGCAGTCCCGGGAGGGGCGGAATCTACACCTTC	CASSPGRGGIYTF
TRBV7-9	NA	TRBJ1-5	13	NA	TGTGCCAGCAGCTTAGGTATGGATCAGCCCCAGCATTTT	CASSLGMDQPQHF
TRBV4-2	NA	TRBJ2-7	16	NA	TGTGCCAGCAGCCAAGATTTTCGGGGCAAGACCTACGAGCAGTACTTC	CASSQDFRGKTYEQYF
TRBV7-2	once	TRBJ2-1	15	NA	TGTGCCAGCAGCTTAGAAGGTAGTAACTACAATGAGCAGTTCTTC	CASSLEGSNYNEQFF
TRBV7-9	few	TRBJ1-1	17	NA	TGTGCCAGCAGCTCTTTCGGGACCAATATCCGGGGTACTGAAGCTTTCTTT	CASSSFGTNIRGTEAFF
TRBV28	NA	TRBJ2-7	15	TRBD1	TGTGCCAGCAGTGGGGGACAGGGAGTCTTGTGGGAGCAGTACTTC	CASSGGQGVLWEQYF
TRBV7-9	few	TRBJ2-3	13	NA	TGTGCCAGCACGGGCGCTTGGACAGATACGCAGTATTTT	CASTGAWTDTQYF
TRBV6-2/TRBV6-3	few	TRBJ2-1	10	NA	TGTGCCAGCAGCCAAGGCAAGCAGTTCTTC	CASSQGKQFF
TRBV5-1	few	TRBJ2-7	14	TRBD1	TGCGCCAGCAGCTTGGTTACAGGGGGAAGGGAGCAGTACTTC	CASSLVTGGREQYF
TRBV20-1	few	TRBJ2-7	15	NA	TGCAGTGCTCGACGGATGGTCGGCAGCCCCTACGAGCAGTACTTC	CSARRMVGSPYEQYF
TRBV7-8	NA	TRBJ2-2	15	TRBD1	TGTGCCAGCAGGGTACAGGGGTCTAGTACCGGGGAGCTGTTTTTT	CASRVQGSSTGELFF
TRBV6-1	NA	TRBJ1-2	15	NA	TGTGCCAGCAGTGAAGGGACAGTAGCGAACTATGGCTACACCTTC	CASSEGTVANYGYTF
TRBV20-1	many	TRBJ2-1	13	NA	TGCAGTGCTAGGCGTCAGGGCCCCCCTGAGCAGTTCTTC	CSARRQGPPEQFF
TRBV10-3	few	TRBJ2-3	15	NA	TGTGCCATCAGTGCGACAGGCGCTAGCACAGATACGCAGTATTTT	CAISATGASTDTQYF
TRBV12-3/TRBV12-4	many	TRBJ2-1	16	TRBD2	TGTGCCAGCAGCTCTTCTAGCGGGAGAGGCTACAATGAGCAGTTCTTC	CASSSSSGRGYNEQFF
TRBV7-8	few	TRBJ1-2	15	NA	TGTGCCAGCAGCCGTACTCGTCTAAGGGAACATGGCTACACCTTC	CASSRTRLREHGYTF
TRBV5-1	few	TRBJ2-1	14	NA	TGCGCCAGCAGCTTGGGCCAGCCGGGGAATGAGCAGTTCTTC	CASSLGQPGNEQFF